This TCR beta chain was sequenced in a study of T cell responses to AZD1222 COVID-19 vaccine. The V end was cut by 0 bases, the J end by 2 bases, with 13 bases between. CDR3 length: 16 amino acids. Germline values: CDR1 LGHDT, CDR2 YNNKEL (reference sequence). The sample holds one count of this clone. Antigen unknown. TCRdb keeps only in-frame clones here, not all; method: immunoSEQ multiplex PCR. The profile shows some 97,000 clones, about 88% of them singletons. Study-level points and caveats: Baseline serology detected seropositivity in only a handful of AZD1222 recipients. White British donors predominated, females outnumbered males, and clonal diversity was possibly underestimated.

Sequencing was performed on peripheral blood, taken on day 0 of AZD1222 vaccination. This sequence originates from an adult in good health. The chain has TRBV3-1 (or the pseudogene TRBV3-2) and TRBJ1-2; tentative D call: TRBD1 (6 bases). This CDR3 reads CASSQDNPGENYGYTF. CDR3 sequence (DNA): TGTGCCAGCAGCCAAGACAACCCAGGGGAGAACTATGGCTACACCTTC.